There are a few counts of the clone carrying this TCR beta chain. As yet, its antigen is unknown. Germline V gene lookup returns CDR1 LGHNA and CDR2 YNFKEQ. The CDR3 runs 15 residues. V shed 0 bases and J 4 bases; nucleotides not matched to a gene: 2. This entry is derived from a study of early T cells in non-severe SARS-CoV-2 infection. On the study more broadly: RNA in bulk from unsorted whole blood was sequenced, and chains were unpaired. Study-wide results and caveats: VDJdb matches were skewed toward anti-spike CD8 T cell responses.

As part of library construction, unique molecular identifiers were attached to individual cDNA molecules. TCRdb re-called the 5' RACE reads with MiXCR, one entry per CDR3 protein. The repertoire holds approximately 45,000 distinct CDR3 sequences, with 6% to 6.5% as singletons. The sequence derives from an adult who was a healthcare worker with PCR-confirmed SARS-CoV-2 infection or an uninfected control (not recorded which). The J gene is TRBJ2-1, the V gene TRBV4-2, with TRBD2 matching over 8 bases. What was sequenced was whole blood. CDR3 sequence reads: CASSQDSGEYNEQFF. DNA of the CDR3: TGTGCCAGCAGCCAAGATAGCGGGGAATACAATGAGCAGTTCTTC.